This T cell receptor beta chain originates from a study of blood T cell repertoires in COVID-19. Study-level background: The origin of the acute and convalescent COVID-19 samples was the United States, Italy and Spain. T cells, B-cell-depleted T cells, or PBMCs provided the cDNA or gDNA that served as material.

Original data processing: Amplification from reference gene primers served as the basis for estimated nucleated cell counts. The protocol was immunoSEQ multiplex PCR, while the TCRdb copy is restricted to in-frame clones and leaves out a portion. The DNA was the basis for D and trimming; V, J and clone size are from that table. The sample shows some 31,000 clones, 85% of them seen only once. Germline V gene data show CDR1 as MDHEN and CDR2 as SYDVKM. CDR3 length: 15 amino acids. The ends were cut back, 5 bases at V and 0 bases at J, with 11 bases in the middle. Sequencing was carried out using peripheral blood. The chain is built from TRBV28 and TRBJ1-3, with D unclear. This sequence was found in a human donor with acute or convalescent COVID-19. The donor label of this sample is uncertain. This CDR3 reads CASSTDGSSGNTIYF. The CDR3 nucleotides are TGTGCCAGCAGTACAGACGGAAGCTCTGGAAACACCATATATTTT.